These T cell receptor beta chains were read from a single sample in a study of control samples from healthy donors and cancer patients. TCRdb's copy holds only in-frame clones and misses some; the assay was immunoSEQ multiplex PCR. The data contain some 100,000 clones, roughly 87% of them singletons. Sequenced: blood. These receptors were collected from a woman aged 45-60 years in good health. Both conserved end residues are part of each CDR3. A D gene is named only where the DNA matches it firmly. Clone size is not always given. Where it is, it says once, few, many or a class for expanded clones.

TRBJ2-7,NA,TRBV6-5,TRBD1,TGTGCCAGCAGCCCGGGCCGGGACAGATCCTACGAGCAGTACTTC,CASSPGRDRSYEQYF
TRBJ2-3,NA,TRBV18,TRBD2,TGTGCCAGCTCACCACTCAGCGGGAGGTCGACAGATACGCAGTATTTT,CASSPLSGRSTDTQYF
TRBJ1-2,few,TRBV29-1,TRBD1,TGCAGCGTTCGAGAGAGGGGGACAGGGAACTATGGCTACACCTTC,CSVRERGTGNYGYTF
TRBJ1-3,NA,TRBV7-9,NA,TGTGCCAGCAGCTTGCGTTCGCACTCTGGAAACACCATATATTTT,CASSLRSHSGNTIYF
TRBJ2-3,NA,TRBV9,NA,TGTGCCAGCAGCGTAAATATCCTCACTAGCACAGATACGCAGTATTTT,CASSVNILTSTDTQYF
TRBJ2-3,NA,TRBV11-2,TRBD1,TGTGCCAGCAGAACTTTACGGGACAGGGGCACAGATACGCAGTATTTT,CASRTLRDRGTDTQYF
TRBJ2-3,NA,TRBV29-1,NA,TGCAGCGTTGGGGGCCTAGGCGCAGATACGCAGTATTTT,CSVGGLGADTQYF
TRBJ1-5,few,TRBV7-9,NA,TGTGCCAGCAGCTTAGAAGGGAGAGGGGCTGGGCAGCCCCAGCATTTT,CASSLEGRGAGQPQHF
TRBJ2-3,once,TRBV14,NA,TGTGCCAGCAGCCAAGGTTACACAGATACGCAGTATTTT,CASSQGYTDTQYF
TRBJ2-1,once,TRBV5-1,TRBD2,TGCGCCAGCAGCTTGGGCGGGAGGAGTAGCGATGAGCAGTTCTTC,CASSLGGRSSDEQFF
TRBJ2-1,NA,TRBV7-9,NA,TGTGCCAGCAGCTTGATTCAGAAACTCGAGCAGTTCTTC,CASSLIQKLEQFF
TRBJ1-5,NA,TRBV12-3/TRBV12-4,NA,TGTGCCAGCAGCACAGGGTTGGGTCAGCCCCAGCATTTT,CASSTGLGQPQHF
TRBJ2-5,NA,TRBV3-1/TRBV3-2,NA,TGTGCCAGCAGCCAAGGAGTTTTCGGAGGGCAGGGGGGGGAGACCCAGTACTTC,CASSQGVFGGQGGETQYF
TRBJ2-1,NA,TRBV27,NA,TGTGCCAGCAGTTTCGGCGGGTCCTACAATGAGCAGTTCTTC,CASSFGGSYNEQFF
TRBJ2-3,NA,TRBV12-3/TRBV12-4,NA,TGTGCCAGCAGTTTAAAGGGGGCAGATACGCAGTATTTT,CASSLKGADTQYF
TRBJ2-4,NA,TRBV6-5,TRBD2,TGTGCCAGCAGTTACTCAGATCCTAGCGGGAGCCACCGATACTTC,CASSYSDPSGSHRYF
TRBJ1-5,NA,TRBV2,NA,TGTGCCAGCAGTGGGGGAAATCAGCCCCAGCATTTT,CASSGGNQPQHF
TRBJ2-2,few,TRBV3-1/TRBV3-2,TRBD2,TGTGCCAGTAACGGGCGAACTAGCGGGAACGAAAGGAGCACCGGGGAGCTGTTTTTT,CASNGRTSGNERSTGELFF
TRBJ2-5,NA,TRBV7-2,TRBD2,TGTGCCAGCAGTGATATGCGAGCGGGAGGACAAGAGACCCAGTACTTC,CASSDMRAGGQETQYF
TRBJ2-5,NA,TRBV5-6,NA,TGTGCCAGCAGCTTGTTGGGGCCCGCAGAGACCCAGTACTTC,CASSLLGPAETQYF
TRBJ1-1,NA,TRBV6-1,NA,TGTGCCAGCAGTGAACTAAGCCAAGGCGCTGAAGCTTTCTTT,CASSELSQGAEAFF
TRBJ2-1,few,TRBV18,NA,TGTGCCAGCTCACCACGTGGAGAGGGGCGCCAACAGTTCTTC,CASSPRGEGRQQFF
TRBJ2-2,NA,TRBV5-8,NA,TGTGCCAGCAGCCAGAGAGGAGGGTCGACGAACACCGGGGAGCTGTTTTTT,CASSQRGGSTNTGELFF
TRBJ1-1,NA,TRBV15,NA,TGTGCCACACGTGGGGGGCCCACAGACTTTGAAGCTTTCTTT,CATRGGPTDFEAFF
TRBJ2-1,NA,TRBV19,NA,TGTGCCAGTAGTATGGACACTAGCTCCTACAATGAGCAGTTCTTC,CASSMDTSSYNEQFF
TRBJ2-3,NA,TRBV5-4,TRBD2,TGTGCCAGCAGCTGGTGGCTAGCGGGGGATCTGGAGACGCAGTATTTT,CASSWWLAGDLETQYF
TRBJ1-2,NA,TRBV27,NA,TGTGCCAGCAGTTTATCCCCAGGGAACTATGGCTACACCTTC,CASSLSPGNYGYTF
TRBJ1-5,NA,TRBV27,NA,TGTGCCAGCAGTCCCTCGGGGCAGCCCCAGCATTTT,CASSPSGQPQHF
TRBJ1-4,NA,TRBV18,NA,TGTGCCAGCTCACCGATGAGTTTAACTAATGAAAAACTGTTTTTT,CASSPMSLTNEKLFF